This T cell receptor (beta chain) was sequenced during a study of blood T cells in healthy people across ages. General study results and limits: Estimates based on one million T cells were treated as lower bounds.

Germline CDR1 is KGHSH and CDR2 is LQKENI. This CDR3 has 15 amino acids. V trimming: 4 bases; J trimming: 7 bases; junction bases outside the gene matches: 9. To note about this clonotype: Its antigen remains unidentified.

With a J-beta primer mix and a sample-barcoded 5' primer, a second PCR ran about 6 to 11 cycles. Each cDNA molecule carried a tag from a template-switch adaptor that contained 12 random nucleotides. TCRdb re-derived calls from the 5' RACE reads in MiXCR, one entry per CDR3 protein. In the table there are approximately 810,000 distinct CDR3 sequences, around 36% of which are singletons. The sequence derives from a man younger than 35 in good health. The V call is TRBV18, the J call TRBJ2-2, with 7 bases lining up with TRBD1. The sample consisted of blood. CDR3 nucleotide sequence: TGTGCCAGCTCACAGGACAGGTCGCCCGGCGGGGAGCTGTTTTTT. It encodes CASSQDRSPGGELFF.